A single sample is the source of the 4 T cell receptor beta chains below, sequenced in a study of T cell clonality in common variable immunodeficiency. The method was immunoSEQ multiplex PCR; TCRdb's version includes in-frame clones alone and lacks a portion of them. The sample contains tens of thousands of clones, none occurring once; around 0.87% lies in the top ten. The sequencing input was peripheral blood mononuclear cells. The receptors derive from a person aged 18 to 70 in good health.

This clone was found many times. The CDR3 end falls 3 residues outside the read, so it is completed with the germline J gene. This chain links TRBV18 with TRBJ1-4, with a tentative D call TRBD1 (6 bases). Trimming cost V 2 bases and J 3 bases, with 10 bases left between them. CDR1 KGHSH and CDR2 LQKENI come from the germline V gene. This CDR3 region has 15 residues. The CDR3 loop reads CASSPEGVPNEKLFF. CDR3 bases read: TGTGCCAGCTCACCAGAGGGGGTTCCTAATGAAAAA.

This clone was seen repeatedly, ten times or more. Sequence at one end of the junction differs from germline and may be a read error. Read coverage stops 3 residues before the CDR3 terminus; the germline J gene supplies the remainder. The chain carries TRBV2 and TRBJ2-5; D could derive from TRBD1 or TRBD2 (5 bases each). The CDR3 length is 11 residues. Germline loops: CDR1 SNHLY, CDR2 FYNNEI. Partial CDR3 DNA: TGTGCCAGCGGTGAGAGGGGGACC. Its protein is CASGERGT. The whole CDR3 protein is CASGERGTQYF.

This clone has ten or more counts. Read sequence stops 3 residues before the CDR3 end, and the germline J gene provides the missing end. The chain is built from TRBV5-6 and TRBJ1-2; TRBD1 aligns across 9 bases. This CDR3 has 15 amino acids. The junction had 5 bases not matched to a gene; V was cut back by 0 bases and J by 5 bases. Germline CDR1 reads SGHDT; CDR2 reads YYEEEE. The covered CDR3 bases are TGTGCCAGCAGCTTGGGGGACAGGGACGGGTATGGC. This gives the protein CASSLGDRDGYG. The full CDR3 is CASSLGDRDGYGYTF.

Many counts were recorded for this clone. Incomplete CDR3 DNA: TGTGCCACTAAACCCCCGGACAGTTCAGATACG. Its protein product is CATKPPDSSDT. The entire CDR3 sequence reads CATKPPDSSDTQYF. V usage is TRBV19 and J usage is TRBJ2-3; weak D call: TRBD1 (6 bases). The read gets to within 3 residues of the CDR3 end, and the germline J gene fills in the rest. Germline CDR1 LNHDA, CDR2 SQIVND (reference sequence). Between the trimmed V and J ends, which lost 10 bases and 4 bases, there was a span of 18 bases. This CDR3 comprises 14 residues.